This TCR beta chain emerged from a study of OX40 agonist ivuxolimab in advanced cancers. Produced via immunoSEQ multiplex PCR; TCRdb's table is partial and in-frame only. The sample lists around 30,000 clones, 82% occurring once. This clone showed up just a few times. Looked up from germline, CDR1 is MGHRA and CDR2 is YSYEKL. The CDR3 covers 15 residues. Deletions cut 4 bases from V and 8 bases from J, with 15 bases between. The sequence was collected from an adult with an advanced solid tumor such as melanoma, head and neck, liver or kidney cancer. The chain uses TRBV4-1 and TRBJ1-6; no definite D call. The starting material was CD4+ or CD8+ T cells sorted from blood, obtained in a trial of the OX40 agonist ivuxolimab. For the CDR3, the DNA is TGCGCCAGCAGCCCCCCATCCGGGAGCGATTCACCCCTCCACTTT. This encodes CASSPPSGSDSPLHF.